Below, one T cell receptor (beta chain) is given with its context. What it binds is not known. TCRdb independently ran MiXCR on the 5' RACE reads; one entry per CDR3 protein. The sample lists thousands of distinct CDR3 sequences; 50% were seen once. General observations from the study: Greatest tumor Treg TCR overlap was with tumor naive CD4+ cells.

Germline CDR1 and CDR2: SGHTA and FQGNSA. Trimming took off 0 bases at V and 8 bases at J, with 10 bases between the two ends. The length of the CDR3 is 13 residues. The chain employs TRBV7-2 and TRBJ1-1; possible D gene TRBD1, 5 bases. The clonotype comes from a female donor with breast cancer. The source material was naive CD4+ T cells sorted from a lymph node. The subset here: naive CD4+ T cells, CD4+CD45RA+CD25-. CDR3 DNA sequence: TGTGCCAGCAGCTTAGCTTGGGGCCTCGAAGCTTTCTTT. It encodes CASSLAWGLEAFF. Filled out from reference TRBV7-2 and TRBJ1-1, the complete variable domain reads GAGVSQSPSNKVTEKGKDVELRCDPISGHTALYWYRQSLGQGLEFLIYFQGNSAPDKSGLPSDRFSAERTGGSVSTLTIQRTQQEDSAVYLCASSLAWGLEAFFGQGTRLTVV.